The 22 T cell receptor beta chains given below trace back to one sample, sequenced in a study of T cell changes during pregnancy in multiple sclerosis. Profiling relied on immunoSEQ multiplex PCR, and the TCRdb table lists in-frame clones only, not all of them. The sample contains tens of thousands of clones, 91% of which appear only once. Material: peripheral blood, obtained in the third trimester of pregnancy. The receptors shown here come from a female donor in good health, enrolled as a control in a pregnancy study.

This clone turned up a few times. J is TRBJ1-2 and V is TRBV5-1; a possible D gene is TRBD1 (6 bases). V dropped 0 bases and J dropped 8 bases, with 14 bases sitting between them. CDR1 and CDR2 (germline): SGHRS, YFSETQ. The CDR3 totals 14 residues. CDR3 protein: CASSLEGGSGGYTF. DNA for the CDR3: TGCGCCAGCAGCTTGGAGGGGGGTAGCGGGGGCTACACCTTC.

CDR3 DNA: TGTGCCAGCCTGAGGGAAACCTACGAGCAGTACTTC. It yields the protein CASLRETYEQYF. The rearrangement uses TRBV2 and TRBJ2-5; tentatively, D is TRBD2 (5 bases). The J call may be faulty, since TRBJ2-7 better matches the DNA end. CDR3 length equals 12 residues. Germline V gene lookup returns CDR1 SNHLY and CDR2 FYNNEI.

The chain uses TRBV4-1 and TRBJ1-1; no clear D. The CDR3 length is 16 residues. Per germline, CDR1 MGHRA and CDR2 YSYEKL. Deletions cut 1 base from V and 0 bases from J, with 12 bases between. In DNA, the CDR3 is TGCGCCAGCAGCCAAGGAACCCACAGCCTGAACACTGAAGCTTTCTTT. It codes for CASSQGTHSLNTEAFF.

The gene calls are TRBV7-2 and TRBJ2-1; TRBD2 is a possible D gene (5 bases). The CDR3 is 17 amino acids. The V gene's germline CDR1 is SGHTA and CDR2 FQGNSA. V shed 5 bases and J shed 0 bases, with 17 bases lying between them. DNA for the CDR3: TGTGCCAGCAGCCCCCGCCGCGGAGGAACCTCCTACAATGAGCAGTTCTTC. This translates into CASSPRRGGTSYNEQFF.

The chain's CDR3 is CASSQESRPAGAYEQYF. CDR3 sequence (DNA): TGCGCCAGCAGCCAAGAGTCCAGGCCGGCGGGGGCCTACGAGCAGTACTTC. The V and J genes are TRBV4-3 and TRBJ2-7; 7 nucleotides align to TRBD2. Germline lookup yields CDR1 LGHNA and CDR2 YSLEER. The CDR3 consists of 17 residues. The V segment lost 0 bases and the J segment 2 bases; nucleotides outside the gene matches: 10.

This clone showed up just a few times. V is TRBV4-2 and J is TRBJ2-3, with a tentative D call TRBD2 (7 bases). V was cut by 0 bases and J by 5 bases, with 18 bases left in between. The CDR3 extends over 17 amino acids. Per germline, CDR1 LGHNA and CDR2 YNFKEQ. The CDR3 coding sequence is TGTGCCAGCAGCCAAGATGTGGGGGGGGCCCGTTTAGATACGCAGTATTTT. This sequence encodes CASSQDVGGARLDTQYF.

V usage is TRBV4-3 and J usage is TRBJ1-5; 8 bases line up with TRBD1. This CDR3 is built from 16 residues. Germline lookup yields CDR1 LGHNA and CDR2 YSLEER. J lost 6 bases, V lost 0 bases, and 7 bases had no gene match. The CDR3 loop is CASSQDSQGALQPQHF. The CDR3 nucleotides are TGCGCCAGCAGCCAAGATAGTCAGGGGGCGCTTCAGCCCCAGCATTTT.

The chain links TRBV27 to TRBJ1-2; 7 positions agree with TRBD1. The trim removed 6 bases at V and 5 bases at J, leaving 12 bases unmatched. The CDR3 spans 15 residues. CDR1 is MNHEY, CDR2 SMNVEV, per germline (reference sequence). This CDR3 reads CASREPGGTGYGYTF. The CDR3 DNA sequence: TGTGCCAGCAGGGAACCAGGGGGGACGGGGTATGGCTACACCTTC.

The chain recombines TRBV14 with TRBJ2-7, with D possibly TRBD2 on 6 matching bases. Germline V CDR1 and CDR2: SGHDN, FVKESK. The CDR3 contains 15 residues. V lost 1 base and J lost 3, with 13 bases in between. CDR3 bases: TGTGCCAGCAGCCAAGGGAGGCGGGGAGGCTACGAGCAGTACTTC. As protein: CASSQGRRGGYEQYF. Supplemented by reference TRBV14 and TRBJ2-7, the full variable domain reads EAGVTQFPSHSVIEKGQTVTLRCDPISGHDNLYWYRRVMGKEIKFLLHFVKESKQDESGMPNNRFLAERTGGTYSTLKVQPAELEDSGVYFCASSQGRRGGYEQYFGPGTRLTVT.

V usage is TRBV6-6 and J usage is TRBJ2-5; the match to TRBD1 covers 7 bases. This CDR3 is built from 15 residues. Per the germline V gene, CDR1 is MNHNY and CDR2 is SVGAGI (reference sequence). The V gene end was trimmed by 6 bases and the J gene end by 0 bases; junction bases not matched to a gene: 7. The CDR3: CASSARDRYQETQYF. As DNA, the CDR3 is TGTGCCAGCAGCGCCCGGGACAGATACCAAGAGACCCAGTACTTC.

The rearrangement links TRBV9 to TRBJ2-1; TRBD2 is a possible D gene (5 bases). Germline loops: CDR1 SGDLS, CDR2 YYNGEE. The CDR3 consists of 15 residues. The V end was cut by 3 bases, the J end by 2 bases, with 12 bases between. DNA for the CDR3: TGTGCCAGCAGCGAGGCCGGAGGTACCTACAATGAGCAGTTCTTC. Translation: CASSEAGGTYNEQFF.

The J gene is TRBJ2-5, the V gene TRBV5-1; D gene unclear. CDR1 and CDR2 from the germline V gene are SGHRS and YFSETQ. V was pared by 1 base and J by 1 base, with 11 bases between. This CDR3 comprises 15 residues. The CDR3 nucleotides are TGCGCCAGCAGCTTGTACCTGACACCCCAAGAGACCCAGTACTTC. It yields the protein CASSLYLTPQETQYF.

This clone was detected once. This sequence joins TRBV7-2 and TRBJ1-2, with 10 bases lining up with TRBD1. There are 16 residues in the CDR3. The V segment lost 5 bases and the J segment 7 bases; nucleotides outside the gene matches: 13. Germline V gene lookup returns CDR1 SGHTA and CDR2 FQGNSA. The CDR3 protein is CASSLQTADRGVGYTF. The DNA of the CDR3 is TGTGCCAGCAGCCTCCAAACAGCGGACAGGGGGGTTGGCTACACCTTC.

The CDR3, as DNA: TGCGCCAGCAGCCGGGACGGGACTAGCGGGGGGGCAAGGCGGGAGACCCAGTACTTC. This codes for CASSRDGTSGGARRETQYF. V usage is TRBV5-1 and J usage is TRBJ2-5; TRBD2 matches 16 bases. The CDR3 extends over 19 amino acids. V lost 4 bases, J lost 5 bases, and 14 bases stayed unmatched. Germline CDR1 reads SGHRS; CDR2 reads YFSETQ.

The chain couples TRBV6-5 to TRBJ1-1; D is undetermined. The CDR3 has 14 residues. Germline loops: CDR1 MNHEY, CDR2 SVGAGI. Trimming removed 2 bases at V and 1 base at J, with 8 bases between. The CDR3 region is CASSYGSGNTEAFF. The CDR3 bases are TGTGCCAGCAGTTACGGGTCAGGGAACACTGAAGCTTTCTTT.

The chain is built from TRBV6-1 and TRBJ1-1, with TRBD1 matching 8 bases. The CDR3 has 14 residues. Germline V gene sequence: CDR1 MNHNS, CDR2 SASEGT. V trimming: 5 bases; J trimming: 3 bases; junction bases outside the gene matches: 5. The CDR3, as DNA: TGTGCCAGCAGTCGGACAGGGTCGGACACTGAAGCTTTCTTT. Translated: CASSRTGSDTEAFF.

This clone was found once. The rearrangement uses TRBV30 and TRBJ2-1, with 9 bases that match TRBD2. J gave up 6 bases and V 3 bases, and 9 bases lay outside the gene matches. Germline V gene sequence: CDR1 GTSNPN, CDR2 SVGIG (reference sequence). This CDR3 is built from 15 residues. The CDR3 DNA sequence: TGTGCCTGGAGCCAAGGCGCGGGAGGGCCCAATGAGCAGTTCTTC. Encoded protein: CAWSQGAGGPNEQFF.

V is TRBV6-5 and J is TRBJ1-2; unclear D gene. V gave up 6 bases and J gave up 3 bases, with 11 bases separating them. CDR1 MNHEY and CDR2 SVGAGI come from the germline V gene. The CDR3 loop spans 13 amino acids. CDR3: CASSLTHDYGYTF. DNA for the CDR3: TGTGCCAGCAGCCTAACTCACGACTATGGCTACACCTTC.

The CDR3 nucleotides read TGTGCCTGGAGCCCGAAGAACAGGGGCGGCAATCAGCCCCAGCATTTT. As protein: CAWSPKNRGGNQPQHF. The chain employs TRBV30 and TRBJ1-5; 7 nucleotides match TRBD1. CDR3 length: 16 residues. CDR1 and CDR2 (germline): GTSNPN, SVGIG (reference sequence). Germline trimming cut 3 bases from V and 2 bases from J; bases unmatched to any gene: 10.

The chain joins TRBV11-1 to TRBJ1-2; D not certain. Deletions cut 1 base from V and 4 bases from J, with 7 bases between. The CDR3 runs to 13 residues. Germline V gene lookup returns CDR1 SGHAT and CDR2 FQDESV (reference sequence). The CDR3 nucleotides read TGTGCCAGCAGCTTAGGTGGCAGCTATGGCTACACCTTC. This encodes CASSLGGSYGYTF.

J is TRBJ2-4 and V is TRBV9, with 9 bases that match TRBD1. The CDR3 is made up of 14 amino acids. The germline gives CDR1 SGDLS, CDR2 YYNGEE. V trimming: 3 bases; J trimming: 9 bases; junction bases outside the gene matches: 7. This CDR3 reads CASSAIGDRAIQYF. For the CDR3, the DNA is TGTGCCAGCAGCGCCATTGGGGACAGGGCCATTCAGTACTTC.

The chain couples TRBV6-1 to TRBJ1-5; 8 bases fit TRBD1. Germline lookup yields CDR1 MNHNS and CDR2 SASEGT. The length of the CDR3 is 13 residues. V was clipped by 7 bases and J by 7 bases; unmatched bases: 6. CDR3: CASTRQGPQPQHF. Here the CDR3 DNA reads TGTGCCAGCACCCGACAGGGGCCCCAGCCCCAGCATTTT.